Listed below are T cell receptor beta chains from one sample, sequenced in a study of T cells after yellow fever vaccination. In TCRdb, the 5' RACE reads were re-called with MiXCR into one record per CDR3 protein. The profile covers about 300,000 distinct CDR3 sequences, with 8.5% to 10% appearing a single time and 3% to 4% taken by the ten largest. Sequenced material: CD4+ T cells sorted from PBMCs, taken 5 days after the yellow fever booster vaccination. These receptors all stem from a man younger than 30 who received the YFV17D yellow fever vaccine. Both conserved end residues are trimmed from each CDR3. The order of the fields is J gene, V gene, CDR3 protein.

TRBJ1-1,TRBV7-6,ASSLGLGNTEAF
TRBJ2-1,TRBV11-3,ASSLGQGLDEQF
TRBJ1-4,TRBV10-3,AISPRDRDEKLF
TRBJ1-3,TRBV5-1,ASSLFGAGNTIY
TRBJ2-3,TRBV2,ASRAPGLPTDTQY
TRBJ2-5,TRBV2,ASSERLAGGAETQY
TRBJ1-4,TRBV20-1,SAPKGGINEKLF
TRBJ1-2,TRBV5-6,ASNARTGAYGYT
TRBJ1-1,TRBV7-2,ASSLGEGMNTEAF
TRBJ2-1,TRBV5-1,ASSLDAGSYNEQF
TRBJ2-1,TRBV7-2,ASSLGGGNEQF
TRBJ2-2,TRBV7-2,ASSSVAGSAGELF
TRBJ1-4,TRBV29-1,SVRLPGTHNEKLF
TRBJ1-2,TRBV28,ASSLVTGTGYT
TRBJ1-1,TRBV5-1,ASRLGTPNTEAF
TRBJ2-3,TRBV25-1,ASSWDRETTDTQY
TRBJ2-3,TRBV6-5,ASSKGARYTQY
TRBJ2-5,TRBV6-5,ASSSDGWEETQY
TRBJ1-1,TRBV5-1,ASSRQQGWGEAF
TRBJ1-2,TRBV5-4,ASSSHTGYYGYT
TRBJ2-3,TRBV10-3,AISDRTDTQY
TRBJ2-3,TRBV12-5,ASGLVRGDWGTDTQY
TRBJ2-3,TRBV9,ASSVDGARTDTQY
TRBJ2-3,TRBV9,ASSRLGGARSGTQY